Listed below are T cell receptor beta chains from one sample, sequenced in a study of T cells in Graves' hyperthyroidism and ophthalmopathy. TCRdb fed the multiplex PCR reads into MiXCR, producing one record per CDR3 protein. The table shows about 320,000 distinct CDR3 sequences, with approximately 15% occurring only once. Sequencing input: blood. These receptors were obtained from a man aged 25 to 40 with Graves' hyperthyroidism. Each CDR3 is given with its conserved first and last residue. A D gene is named only where the DNA matches it firmly. The listing skips clone size in some rows; elsewhere it reads once, few, many or a size class.

j_gene: TRBJ1-1
v_gene: TRBV7-8
abundance: -
d_gene: -
CDR3aa: CASSLMTGNTEAFF
CDR3nt: TGTGCCAGCAGCTTAATGACCGGGAACACTGAAGCTTTCTTT

j_gene: TRBJ2-1
v_gene: TRBV7-9
abundance: -
d_gene: TRBD2
CDR3aa: CASSATPSGGNEQFF
CDR3nt: TGTGCCAGCAGCGCCACTCCGAGCGGGGGCAATGAGCAGTTCTTC

j_gene: TRBJ2-7
v_gene: TRBV5-1
abundance: many
d_gene: TRBD1
CDR3aa: CASSLLPGQARGEQYF
CDR3nt: TGCGCCAGCAGCTTGTTACCGGGACAGGCCCGCGGAGAGCAGTACTTC

j_gene: TRBJ2-4
v_gene: TRBV19
abundance: -
d_gene: -
CDR3aa: CASSVAGGQGVQYF
CDR3nt: TGTGCCAGTAGTGTAGCAGGGGGGCAGGGGGTTCAGTACTTC

j_gene: TRBJ2-7
v_gene: TRBV7-6
abundance: many
d_gene: TRBD2
CDR3aa: CASSPRVAGAGAYEQYF
CDR3nt: TGTGCCAGCAGCCCCCGTGTAGCGGGAGCCGGGGCTTACGAGCAGTACTTC

j_gene: TRBJ2-2
v_gene: TRBV4-1
abundance: -
d_gene: TRBD2
CDR3aa: CASRLTTSGRGTGELFF
CDR3nt: TGCGCCAGCAGACTTACTACTAGCGGGAGAGGTACCGGGGAGCTGTTTTTT

j_gene: TRBJ2-7
v_gene: TRBV4-1
abundance: -
d_gene: -
CDR3aa: CASSDGTASYYEQYF
CDR3nt: TGCGCCAGCAGCGACGGGACGGCGTCTTACTACGAGCAGTACTTC

j_gene: TRBJ2-6
v_gene: TRBV6-1
abundance: -
d_gene: -
CDR3aa: CASSRQSNSGANVLTF
CDR3nt: TGTGCCAGCAGCCGCCAGTCAAACTCTGGGGCCAACGTCCTGACTTTC

j_gene: TRBJ1-1
v_gene: TRBV7-9
abundance: few
d_gene: -
CDR3aa: CASSLELGRNTEAFF
CDR3nt: TGTGCCAGCAGCTTAGAACTGGGAAGGAACACTGAAGCTTTCTTT

j_gene: TRBJ1-1
v_gene: TRBV19
abundance: -
d_gene: -
CDR3aa: CASSRDRLNTEAFF
CDR3nt: TGTGCCAGTAGTCGGGACCGCCTGAACACTGAAGCTTTCTTT

j_gene: TRBJ2-7
v_gene: TRBV20-1
abundance: many
d_gene: TRBD2
CDR3aa: CSASSGLAAYEQYF
CDR3nt: TGCAGTGCCTCGTCGGGACTAGCGGCCTACGAGCAGTACTTC

j_gene: TRBJ2-5
v_gene: TRBV7-8
abundance: many
d_gene: -
CDR3aa: CASSPIAGLETQYF
CDR3nt: TGTGCCAGCAGCCCAATTGCAGGGTTGGAGACCCAGTACTTC

j_gene: TRBJ2-2
v_gene: TRBV12-3/TRBV12-4
abundance: few
d_gene: -
CDR3aa: CASSLDHWGLDTGELFF
CDR3nt: TGTGCCAGCAGTTTAGATCACTGGGGTTTGGACACCGGGGAGCTGTTTTTT

j_gene: TRBJ2-1
v_gene: TRBV11-2
abundance: many
d_gene: -
CDR3aa: CASSSLRQRSSYNEQFF
CDR3nt: TGTGCCAGCAGCTCTTTGCGACAGAGAAGCTCCTACAATGAGCAGTTCTTC

j_gene: TRBJ2-7
v_gene: TRBV7-2
abundance: many
d_gene: -
CDR3aa: CASSLDKYEQYF
CDR3nt: TGTGCCAGCAGCTTAGATAAGTACGAGCAGTACTTC

j_gene: TRBJ1-5
v_gene: TRBV27
abundance: many
d_gene: -
CDR3aa: CASSFPRGSYPQHF
CDR3nt: TGTGCCAGCAGTTTTCCGAGGGGGAGCTACCCCCAGCATTTT

j_gene: TRBJ1-5
v_gene: TRBV24-1
abundance: -
d_gene: -
CDR3aa: CATSDYLNQPQHF
CDR3nt: TGTGCCACCAGTGATTATCTGAATCAGCCCCAGCATTTT

j_gene: TRBJ2-5
v_gene: TRBV20-1
abundance: many
d_gene: -
CDR3aa: CSARAVRASETQYF
CDR3nt: TGCAGTGCTAGAGCAGTGCGGGCCAGCGAGACCCAGTACTTC

j_gene: TRBJ2-3
v_gene: TRBV9
abundance: few
d_gene: -
CDR3aa: CASSVQGDGADTQYF
CDR3nt: TGTGCCAGCAGCGTTCAGGGTGATGGAGCAGATACGCAGTATTTT

j_gene: TRBJ1-5
v_gene: TRBV20-1
abundance: many
d_gene: -
CDR3aa: CSANLDGDQPQHF
CDR3nt: TGCAGTGCAAACCTCGACGGGGATCAGCCCCAGCATTTT

j_gene: TRBJ2-7
v_gene: TRBV11-2
abundance: many
d_gene: -
CDR3aa: CASSLDLMYEQYF
CDR3nt: TGTGCCAGCAGCTTAGATCTGATGTACGAGCAGTACTTC

j_gene: TRBJ1-3
v_gene: TRBV13
abundance: few
d_gene: TRBD1
CDR3aa: CASSLALDRVTGNTIYF
CDR3nt: TGTGCCAGCAGCTTAGCCCTAGACAGGGTCACTGGAAACACCATATATTTT

j_gene: TRBJ1-5
v_gene: TRBV28
abundance: many
d_gene: -
CDR3aa: CASSLFEADNQPQHF
CDR3nt: TGTGCCAGCAGTTTATTTGAGGCAGACAATCAGCCCCAGCATTTT

j_gene: TRBJ2-4
v_gene: TRBV19
abundance: few
d_gene: TRBD2
CDR3aa: CASSIVSSGSVNIQYF
CDR3nt: TGTGCCAGTAGTATCGTTTCTAGCGGGAGCGTGAACATTCAGTACTTC

j_gene: TRBJ2-7
v_gene: TRBV20-1
abundance: many
d_gene: TRBD1
CDR3aa: CSAGTGASYEQYF
CDR3nt: TGCAGTGCGGGGACAGGGGCTTCCTACGAGCAGTACTTC

j_gene: TRBJ1-1
v_gene: TRBV20-1
abundance: many
d_gene: -
CDR3aa: CSAQPGDNTEAFF
CDR3nt: TGCAGTGCCCAACCAGGGGACAACACTGAAGCTTTCTTT

j_gene: TRBJ1-1
v_gene: TRBV6-6
abundance: -
d_gene: TRBD1
CDR3aa: CASSYSHRGNTEAFF
CDR3nt: TGTGCCAGCAGTTACTCGCACAGGGGGAACACTGAAGCTTTCTTT

j_gene: TRBJ2-5
v_gene: TRBV20-1
abundance: -
d_gene: -
CDR3aa: CSATGGQETQYF
CDR3nt: TGCAGTGCGACCGGGGGTCAAGAGACCCAGTACTTC

j_gene: TRBJ2-2
v_gene: TRBV24-1
abundance: few
d_gene: -
CDR3aa: CATSESGTTTGELFF
CDR3nt: TGTGCCACCAGTGAGTCCGGGACCACCACCGGGGAGCTGTTTTTT

j_gene: TRBJ2-3
v_gene: TRBV7-9
abundance: many
d_gene: -
CDR3aa: CASSETALDTQYF
CDR3nt: TGTGCCAGCAGCGAAACAGCGCTAGATACGCAGTATTTT

j_gene: TRBJ1-1
v_gene: TRBV7-9
abundance: -
d_gene: -
CDR3aa: CASSLGPNRAEAFF
CDR3nt: TGTGCCAGCAGCTTGGGGCCAAATCGGGCTGAAGCTTTCTTT

j_gene: TRBJ2-7
v_gene: TRBV25-1
abundance: many
d_gene: TRBD1
CDR3aa: CASSESGTGKAYEQYF
CDR3nt: TGTGCCAGCAGTGAATCCGGGACAGGCAAAGCCTACGAGCAGTACTTC

j_gene: TRBJ2-3
v_gene: TRBV12-3/TRBV12-4
abundance: -
d_gene: -
CDR3aa: CASIGTKDGSNTQYF
CDR3nt: TGTGCCAGCATCGGGACGAAGGACGGGTCAAATACGCAGTATTTT

j_gene: TRBJ2-7
v_gene: TRBV18
abundance: few
d_gene: TRBD1
CDR3aa: CASSPTGATYEQYF
CDR3nt: TGTGCCAGCTCACCGACAGGGGCAACCTACGAGCAGTACTTC

j_gene: TRBJ1-6
v_gene: TRBV7-2
abundance: many
d_gene: -
CDR3aa: CASSLVRLGHFSSYNSPLHF
CDR3nt: TGTGCCAGCAGCTTAGTTCGTTTGGGACACTTCAGCTCCTATAATTCACCCCTCCACTTT

j_gene: TRBJ2-7
v_gene: TRBV24-1
abundance: -
d_gene: -
CDR3aa: CATSDLLGQAEGQYF
CDR3nt: TGTGCCACCAGTGATTTGCTTGGACAAGCCGAGGGGCAGTACTTC

j_gene: TRBJ2-2
v_gene: TRBV7-8
abundance: few
d_gene: TRBD2
CDR3aa: CASIGRGNTGELFF
CDR3nt: TGTGCCAGCATCGGGAGGGGGAACACCGGGGAGCTGTTTTTT

j_gene: TRBJ2-1
v_gene: TRBV7-3
abundance: -
d_gene: TRBD2
CDR3aa: CASGTSGAYNEQFF
CDR3nt: TGTGCCAGCGGGACTAGCGGGGCCTACAATGAGCAGTTCTTC

j_gene: TRBJ2-3
v_gene: TRBV2
abundance: -
d_gene: TRBD1
CDR3aa: CASSETGDTQYF
CDR3nt: TGTGCCAGCAGTGAGACAGGGGATACGCAGTATTTT

j_gene: TRBJ2-7
v_gene: TRBV18
abundance: many
d_gene: TRBD2
CDR3aa: CASSGTSGAYEQYF
CDR3nt: TGTGCCAGCTCGGGGACTAGCGGAGCCTACGAGCAGTACTTC

j_gene: TRBJ2-7
v_gene: TRBV20-1
abundance: many
d_gene: -
CDR3aa: CSARTTTPSSRYEQYF
CDR3nt: TGCAGTGCTCGGACTACAACCCCATCCTCTCGGTACGAGCAGTACTTC

j_gene: TRBJ1-5
v_gene: TRBV20-1
abundance: few
d_gene: -
CDR3aa: CSARIGRQPQHF
CDR3nt: TGCAGTGCTAGAATCGGTCGTCAGCCCCAGCATTTT

j_gene: TRBJ2-5
v_gene: TRBV24-1
abundance: many
d_gene: TRBD2
CDR3aa: CATSEPGVAGSGETQYF
CDR3nt: TGTGCCACCAGTGAACCCGGGGTAGCGGGTTCAGGAGAGACCCAGTACTTC

j_gene: TRBJ1-1
v_gene: TRBV3-1
abundance: many
d_gene: -
CDR3aa: CASSPKSMNTEAFF
CDR3nt: TGTGCCAGCAGCCCTAAAAGTATGAACACTGAAGCTTTCTTT

j_gene: TRBJ1-1
v_gene: TRBV12-5
abundance: many
d_gene: -
CDR3aa: CASGLSLGGSTEAFF
CDR3nt: TGTGCTAGTGGTTTGTCACTGGGGGGCTCCACTGAAGCTTTCTTT

j_gene: TRBJ2-7
v_gene: TRBV30
abundance: many
d_gene: TRBD2
CDR3aa: CAWSLSGSFYEQYF
CDR3nt: TGTGCCTGGAGTCTCAGCGGGAGCTTCTACGAGCAGTACTTC

j_gene: TRBJ2-7
v_gene: TRBV27
abundance: many
d_gene: TRBD2
CDR3aa: CASRRIGSSGGAYEQYF
CDR3nt: TGTGCCAGCAGACGCATCGGATCTAGCGGGGGGGCCTACGAGCAGTACTTC

j_gene: TRBJ2-3
v_gene: TRBV5-5
abundance: -
d_gene: -
CDR3aa: CASSTTPFGTDTQYF
CDR3nt: TGTGCCAGCAGCACAACCCCTTTCGGCACAGATACGCAGTATTTT

j_gene: TRBJ2-3
v_gene: TRBV3-1
abundance: many
d_gene: -
CDR3aa: CASSQGSNTDTQYF
CDR3nt: TGTGCCAGCAGCCAAGGAAGTAACACAGATACGCAGTATTTT

j_gene: TRBJ2-7
v_gene: TRBV5-1
abundance: -
d_gene: -
CDR3aa: CASSPGTSIVYEQYF
CDR3nt: TGCGCCAGCAGCCCCGGGACGTCTATAGTCTACGAGCAGTACTTC

j_gene: TRBJ2-3
v_gene: TRBV2
abundance: -
d_gene: TRBD1
CDR3aa: CASNPWKGAPTDTQYF
CDR3nt: TGTGCCAGTAACCCTTGGAAGGGGGCTCCCACAGATACGCAGTATTTT

j_gene: TRBJ2-5
v_gene: TRBV5-1
abundance: -
d_gene: TRBD1
CDR3aa: CASSLTRTGRQETQYF
CDR3nt: TGCGCCAGCAGCTTGACCCGGACAGGACGCCAAGAGACCCAGTACTTC

j_gene: TRBJ1-5
v_gene: TRBV28
abundance: many
d_gene: TRBD1
CDR3aa: CASSLIAGGNQPQHF
CDR3nt: TGTGCCAGCAGTTTAATAGCAGGGGGGAATCAGCCCCAGCATTTT

j_gene: TRBJ2-5
v_gene: TRBV12-3/TRBV12-4
abundance: few
d_gene: -
CDR3aa: CASSIAGLQETQYF
CDR3nt: TGTGCCAGCAGTATAGCCGGGCTCCAAGAGACCCAGTACTTC

j_gene: TRBJ2-3
v_gene: TRBV2
abundance: few
d_gene: TRBD2
CDR3aa: CASMGGSTADTQYF
CDR3nt: TGTGCCAGCATGGGCGGGAGTACCGCAGATACGCAGTATTTT

j_gene: TRBJ1-3
v_gene: TRBV5-1
abundance: -
d_gene: -
CDR3aa: CASSLGEPLSGNTIYF
CDR3nt: TGCGCCAGCAGCTTGGGGGAGCCACTCTCTGGAAACACCATATATTTT

j_gene: TRBJ1-1
v_gene: TRBV12-3/TRBV12-4
abundance: many
d_gene: -
CDR3aa: CASSFVENTEAFF
CDR3nt: TGTGCCAGCAGTTTCGTGGAGAACACTGAAGCTTTCTTT

j_gene: TRBJ2-7
v_gene: TRBV6-1
abundance: -
d_gene: TRBD2
CDR3aa: CASSSGSSPSYEQYF
CDR3nt: TGTGCCAGCTCTAGCGGGAGTTCCCCCTCCTACGAGCAGTACTTC

j_gene: TRBJ1-2
v_gene: TRBV9
abundance: few
d_gene: TRBD1
CDR3aa: CASSATGTGGYGYTF
CDR3nt: TGTGCCAGCAGCGCTACCGGGACAGGGGGATATGGCTACACCTTC